A single sample gave rise to the 11 T cell receptor beta chains below, sequenced in a study of CD8 T cells in ankylosing spondylitis. These TCRs' antigens remain unknown. General study points: Characteristic, it appeared, of ankylosing spondylitis blood was a TCR beta motif of fewer than 10 highly homologous variants.

From the 5' RACE reads, TCRdb called clonotypes with MiXCR, one entry per CDR3 protein. Altogether some 840,000 distinct CDR3 sequences are present, roughly 12% being singletons, with the ten largest covering about 0.5%. Sequences were obtained from blood, either unsorted or a sorted T cell fraction (not recorded which). These receptors originate from a male donor with ankylosing spondylitis.

This clonotype was seen ten or more times. The rearrangement joins TRBV20-1 to TRBJ2-5; 10 bases are a match to TRBD2. The germline gives CDR1 DFQATT, CDR2 SNEGSKA (reference sequence). The CDR3 length is 13 residues. DNA for the CDR3: TGCACCCTACCCCTAGCGGGAGCTGAGACCCAGTACTTC. Translated: CTLPLAGAETQYF.

This clonotype was observed at least ten times. The chain couples TRBV5-1 to TRBJ2-3; no reliable D call. Trimming took off 0 bases at V and 6 bases at J, with 11 bases between the two ends. This CDR3 is 14 amino acids long. Per the germline V gene, CDR1 is SGHRS and CDR2 is YFSETQ. The CDR3 region has the DNA TGCGCCAGCAGCTTGGGCCCTGCCTGGGATACGCAGTATTTT. Translated: CASSLGPAWDTQYF. Complete variable domain (other parts from reference TRBV5-1 and TRBJ2-3): KAGVTQTPRYLIKTRGQQVTLSCSPISGHRSVSWYQQTPGQGLQFLFEYFSETQRNKGNFPGRFSGRQFSNSRSEMNVSTLELGDSALYLCASSLGPAWDTQYFGPGTRLTVL.

In this sample, this clonotype turned up once. It may be a read error: a sequence one base away is much more abundant. V and J are TRBV9 and TRBJ2-3; 7 bases align to TRBD2. This CDR3 spans 15 amino acids. The germline V gene has CDR1 SGDLS and CDR2 YYNGEE. V shed 2 bases and J 7 bases; nucleotides not matched to a gene: 10. The CDR3 DNA reads TGTGCCAGCAGCGTTGCGGGGAGGGCCCCAAATACGCAGTATTTT. Translated, it gives CASSVAGRAPNTQYF.

A few counts support this clonotype. The chain has TRBV4-2 and TRBJ1-2; 9 bases are a match to TRBD1. The CDR3 spans 15 residues. The trim removed 0 bases at V and 6 bases at J, leaving 5 bases unmatched. Germline assignment: CDR1 LGHNA and CDR2 YNFKEQ. The CDR3: CASSQDDRGGNGYTF. The CDR3, as DNA: TGTGCCAGCAGCCAAGACGACAGGGGGGGAAATGGCTACACCTTC.

V gene TRBV20-1 combines with J gene TRBJ1-1; the match to TRBD1 covers 7 bases. The ends lost 6 bases at V and 1 base at J; junction bases unmatched: 11. Germline assignment: CDR1 DFQATT and CDR2 SNEGSKA (reference sequence). The CDR3 has 15 residues. The CDR3 region is CSAKRTGPGNTEAFF. CDR3 coding DNA: TGCAGTGCCAAAAGGACAGGTCCAGGGAACACTGAAGCTTTCTTT.

This clonotype came up a few times. This chain uses TRBV4-3 with TRBJ2-5; TRBD1 aligns across 7 bases. V gave up 4 bases and J gave up 3 bases; unmatched junction bases: 5. Germline V gene data show CDR1 as LGHNA and CDR2 as YSLEER. The CDR3 totals 14 residues. DNA for the CDR3: TGCGCCAGCAGCCTTGGGACAGCAAAAGAGACCCAGTACTTC. Protein product: CASSLGTAKETQYF.

This clonotype was seen more than once but under ten times. The chain uses TRBV4-3 and TRBJ1-1; D is ambiguous. This CDR3 is 12 amino acids long. Trimming shortened V by 8 bases and J by 4 bases, and 11 bases separated the two germline ends. CDR1 and CDR2 from the germline V gene are LGHNA and YSLEER. In nucleotides, the CDR3 is TGCGCCAGCGGCGGTATCGGCACTGAAGCTTTCTTT. Amino acids: CASGGIGTEAFF.

This clonotype appeared a few times. The rearrangement links TRBV9 to TRBJ2-7; TRBD1 aligns across 11 bases. Germline CDR1 and CDR2: SGDLS and YYNGEE. CDR3 size: 15 residues. Germline trimming cut 3 bases from V and 6 bases from J; bases unmatched to any gene: 8. CDR3 amino acids: CASSATGTGGPEQYF. The CDR3 region has the DNA TGTGCCAGCAGCGCTACCGGGACAGGGGGGCCCGAGCAGTACTTC.

This clonotype was seen just once. The chain has TRBV9 and TRBJ2-2; 9 nucleotides match TRBD1. CDR1 and CDR2 from the germline V gene are SGDLS and YYNGEE. This CDR3 has 14 amino acids. Germline trimming cut 7 bases from V and 6 bases from J; bases unmatched to any gene: 7. The CDR3 loop reads CASRDRALSGELFF. CDR3 DNA: TGTGCCAGCCGGGACAGGGCCCTTTCCGGGGAGCTGTTTTTT.

This clonotype was seen only a few times. This chain uses TRBV29-1 with TRBJ1-1, with D hard to call. V was trimmed by 4 bases and J by 0 bases, leaving 9 bases between them. This CDR3 is built from 13 residues. CDR1 SQVTM and CDR2 ANQGSEA come from the germline V gene. For the CDR3, the DNA is TGCAGCGTTGGGGTCACGATGAACACTGAAGCTTTCTTT. Its protein product is CSVGVTMNTEAFF.

The chain couples TRBV6-2 or TRBV6-3 to TRBJ2-7; 7 bases agree with TRBD1. Germline-derived CDR1 and CDR2 are MNHEY and SVGEGT. V shed 10 bases and J 1 base; nucleotides not matched to a gene: 7. The CDR3 is 13 amino acids. CDR3 sequence: CATEGAGSYEQYF. The CDR3 DNA is TGTGCCACCGAGGGGGCAGGATCCTACGAGCAGTACTTC.